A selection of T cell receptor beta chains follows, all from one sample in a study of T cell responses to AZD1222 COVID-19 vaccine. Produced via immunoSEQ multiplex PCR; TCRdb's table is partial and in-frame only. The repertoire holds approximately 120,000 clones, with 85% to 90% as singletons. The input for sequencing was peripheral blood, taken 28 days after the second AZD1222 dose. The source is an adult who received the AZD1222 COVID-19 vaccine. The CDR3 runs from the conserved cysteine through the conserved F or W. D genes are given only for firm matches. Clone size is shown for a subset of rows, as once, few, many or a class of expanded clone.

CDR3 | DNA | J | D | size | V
CASSLTPIVSGYTF | TGTGCCAGCAGTTTAACCCCCATCGTTAGCGGCTACACCTTC | TRBJ1-2 | . | . | TRBV28
CASSLGQKSTEAFF | TGTGCCAGCAGCTTGGGACAGAAGAGCACTGAAGCTTTCTTT | TRBJ1-1 | . | . | TRBV5-6
CASSGTSGLTDTQYF | TGTGCCAGCAGTGGGACTAGCGGGTTGACAGATACGCAGTATTTT | TRBJ2-3 | TRBD2 | once | TRBV25-1
CASSLVLAGAQQTQYF | TGTGCCAGCAGCTTAGTGCTAGCGGGTGCTCAGCAGACCCAGTACTTC | TRBJ2-5 | TRBD2 | few | TRBV7-2
CASIRDRGEAFF | TGTGCCAGCATCAGGGACAGGGGTGAAGCTTTCTTT | TRBJ1-1 | TRBD1 | . | TRBV11-1
CASSQKETQYF | TGTGCCAGCAGCCAAAAAGAGACCCAGTACTTC | TRBJ2-5 | . | . | TRBV3-1/TRBV3-2
CASFPSTANYGYTF | TGTGCCAGCTTTCCTTCGACGGCGAACTATGGCTACACCTTC | TRBJ1-2 | . | . | TRBV28
CAWSTGANYNEQFF | TGTGCCTGGAGTACGGGGGCCAACTACAATGAGCAGTTCTTC | TRBJ2-1 | . | once | TRBV30
CASTRDGDQPQHF | TGTGCCAGCACTCGGGACGGAGATCAGCCCCAGCATTTT | TRBJ1-5 | . | . | TRBV12-3/TRBV12-4
CASSYSRMIAYEQYF | TGTGCCAGCAGTTACAGTAGGATGATCGCCTACGAGCAGTACTTC | TRBJ2-7 | . | . | TRBV6-2/TRBV6-3
CASSRGETSTDTQYF | TGTGCCAGCAGTCGGGGGGAGACTAGCACAGATACGCAGTATTTT | TRBJ2-3 | TRBD2 | . | TRBV7-2
CAISSGGKPSNQPQHF | TGTGCCATCAGTTCTGGTGGCAAACCTAGCAATCAGCCCCAGCATTTT | TRBJ1-5 | . | . | TRBV10-3
CASRRFGTPNTEAFF | TGTGCCAGTAGGCGCTTCGGGACACCAAACACTGAAGCTTTCTTT | TRBJ1-1 | . | . | TRBV19
CASSLRGAGELFF | TGCGCCAGCAGCCTCAGGGGCGCCGGGGAGCTGTTTTTT | TRBJ2-2 | . | . | TRBV10-1
CASSLIAKNIQYF | TGTGCCAGCAGCTTAATAGCCAAAAACATTCAGTACTTC | TRBJ2-4 | . | . | TRBV7-2
CASSYTGIPNYGYTF | TGTGCCAGCAGTTACACAGGGATTCCTAACTATGGCTACACCTTC | TRBJ1-2 | . | . | TRBV6-6
CASSPGGGQGAYGQYF | TGTGCCAGCAGCCCGGGGGGGGGACAGGGAGCCTACGGGCAGTACTTC | TRBJ2-7 | . | . | TRBV14
CASSTTGGGQPQHF | TGTGCCAGTAGTACCACAGGGGGAGGTCAGCCCCAGCATTTT | TRBJ1-5 | TRBD1 | . | TRBV19
CASAQGKGTGELFF | TGTGCCAGCGCACAGGGGAAAGGCACCGGGGAGCTGTTTTTT | TRBJ2-2 | TRBD1 | . | TRBV18
CASSYNVPNTGELFF | TGTGCCAGCAGCTACAATGTCCCGAACACCGGGGAGCTGTTTTTT | TRBJ2-2 | . | . | TRBV11-2
CASSYQGPSSPLHF | TGTGCCAGCAGTTACCAGGGTCCGAGTTCACCCCTCCACTTT | TRBJ1-6 | . | . | TRBV6-2/TRBV6-3
CASSLSLDLSPLHF | TGTGCCAGCAGTTTATCTCTGGACCTTTCACCCCTCCACTTT | TRBJ1-6 | . | . | TRBV27
CASSLRGAGRETQYF | TGTGCCAGCAGCTTGCGCGGGGCGGGGCGTGAGACCCAGTACTTC | TRBJ2-5 | . | once | TRBV5-6
CASRTPGRNYGYTF | TGTGCCAGTAGAACGCCCGGACGGAACTATGGCTACACCTTC | TRBJ1-2 | . | . | TRBV19
CSASVPATGELFF | TGCAGTGCTAGTGTCCCAGCTACCGGGGAGCTGTTTTTT | TRBJ2-2 | . | once | TRBV20-1
CASSQGRLEAFF | TGTGCCAGCAGCCAAGGGAGACTTGAAGCTTTCTTT | TRBJ1-1 | . | . | TRBV3-1/TRBV3-2